This entry features one TCR beta chain sequence. A few counts support this clonotype. The target of this receptor is not known. No base-level quality is on record; no much larger clone is a single base apart. Cut back by 7 bases and 8 bases, the V and J ends lie 17 bases apart. There are 13 amino acids in the CDR3, from cysteine to phenylalanine inclusive. Only CDR3 DNA remains: 39 bases, in frame from the first base. The data were obtained in a study of T-cell reconstitution after alpha-beta-depleted transplantation in children (dated by TCRdb to 2016 to 2018). General notes on the study: Using TCR repertoire profiling, the study quantitatively followed how T-cell immune reconstitution unfolded in children after TCRalphabeta/CD19-depleted allogeneic hematopoietic cell transplantation.

In the paper's terms, the treatment or condition label means: allogeneic hematopoietic cell transplantation with graft depleted of TCRalphabeta T cells and CD19 B cells. TCRalphabeta/CD19-depleted allogeneic hematopoietic cell grafts were given to the transplant recipients, all of whom were children. Library construction relied on PCR. The sequencing machine was an Illumina HiSeq 2500. TCR libraries were prepared with molecular barcoding, using unique molecular identifiers to normalize TCRbeta repertoire quantification. The public reads were reprocessed in TCRdb via fastp at Q25 and MiXCR, keeping in-frame beta chains. Under each unique CDR3 protein, matching rows form one entry showing the most common genes and DNA. For this sample the table gives some 80,000 distinct CDR3 sequences, of which about a sixth were detected only once. The leading ten clones occupy 50% to 65% of the sample. Broader findings and caveats from the paper: In some patients, the high TCRbeta diversity seen at day 60 was put down to recipient T cells and intrathymic progenitors that had survived conditioning. Apparently early alphabetaT-cell count recovery about two months after transplant reportedly relied on only several hundred rapidly expanded clones derived from non-depleted graft cells. Over the following months the frequencies of hyperexpanded clones went down, and after one year T-cell counts and TCRbeta diversity were mostly credited to newly produced T cells.

The source of this sequence is a male patient between 2 and 10 years old who had a stem cell transplant for acute lymphoblastic leukemia, so the T cells may come from the graft donor. The V and J genes are TRBV12-3 or TRBV12-4 and TRBJ1-2; tentative D gene TRBD1, with 5 bases matching. The material sequenced was PBMCs, mostly from graft donor cells, taken 360 days after TCRalphabeta/CD19-depleted stem cell transplant. DNA sequence: TGTGCCAGCATGGCAGGGAGGTTCGAAGGCTACACCTTC. Translated, this gives CASMAGRFEGYTF.